The 22 T cell receptor beta chains listed next were all sequenced from one sample in a study of blood T cell repertoires in COVID-19. Clones were read by immunoSEQ multiplex PCR, and TCRdb kept only the in-frame ones, dropping some. The sample records 200,000 or so clones, about 90% being singletons. Sequences were obtained from peripheral blood. These receptors all stem from a young man with COVID-19, enrolled during active disease.

The V and J genes are TRBV3-1 (or the pseudogene TRBV3-2) and TRBJ1-3; 9 bases align to TRBD1. This CDR3 is built from 18 residues. V shed 0 bases, J shed 5 bases, and the junction held 11 bases outside the gene matches. Germline V gene lookup returns CDR1 LGHDT and CDR2 YNNKEL (reference sequence). CDR3 nucleotide sequence: TGTGCCAGCAGCCAAGATAGCGCTAGGGACAGGGTACGAAACACCATATATTTT. This sequence encodes CASSQDSARDRVRNTIYF.

This clone was observed a single time. This chain connects TRBV29-1 to TRBJ2-1; D is uncertain. In germline, CDR1 is SQVTM, CDR2 ANQGSEA. Trimming took off 7 bases at V and 3 bases at J, with 16 bases between the two ends. This CDR3 is built from 14 residues. The CDR3 DNA follows: TGCAGCGCCGTCCCCGGTCCGTACTACAATGAGCAGTTCTTC. Translation gives CSAVPGPYYNEQFF.

V is TRBV5-1 and J is TRBJ1-1; TRBD1 matches at 7 bases. The germline gives CDR1 SGHRS, CDR2 YFSETQ. This CDR3 is built from 14 residues. V dropped 1 base and J dropped 5; count of bases not matched to a gene: 5. As DNA, the CDR3 is TGCGCCAGCAGCTTGTTGGGACAGAAGACTGAAGCTTTCTTT. Amino acid sequence: CASSLLGQKTEAFF. Together with reference TRBV5-1 and TRBJ1-1, the CDR3 gives the full variable domain: KAGVTQTPRYLIKTRGQQVTLSCSPISGHRSVSWYQQTPGQGLQFLFEYFSETQRNKGNFPGRFSGRQFSNSRSEMNVSTLELGDSALYLCASSLLGQKTEAFFGQGTRLTVV.

The chain uses TRBV7-3 and TRBJ1-1; D is unresolved. Germline loops: CDR1 SGHTA, CDR2 FQGTGA. V was clipped by 2 bases and J by 2 bases, with 6 bases between them. The CDR3 has 13 amino acids. The CDR3 region is CASSLQFNTEAFF. The DNA for the CDR3 is TGTGCCAGCAGCTTACAGTTTAACACTGAAGCTTTCTTT. Looking up the rest from reference TRBV7-3 and TRBJ1-1 gives the full variable domain: GAGVSQTPSNKVTEKGKYVELRCDPISGHTALYWYRQSLGQGPEFLIYFQGTGAADDSGLPNDRFFAVRPEGSVSTLKIQRTERGDSAVYLCASSLQFNTEAFFGQGTRLTVV.

The rearrangement uses TRBV5-5 and TRBJ1-2; D is uncertain. CDR3 size: 14 residues. Germline CDR1 reads SGHKS; CDR2 reads YYEKEE (reference sequence). Trimming shortened V by 1 base and J by 8 bases, and 15 bases separated the two germline ends. CDR3 DNA sequence: TGTGCCAGCAGCTTGCCCTTTAACATTGGCGGCTACACCTTC. This translates into CASSLPFNIGGYTF.

The chain carries TRBV6-2 or TRBV6-3 and TRBJ1-5; D is possibly TRBD1 (5 bases). V was pared by 0 bases and J by 6 bases, with 9 bases between. CDR1 and CDR2 from the germline V gene are MNHEY and SVGEGT. This CDR3 is built from 14 residues. DNA for the CDR3: TGTGCCAGCAGTTACTCAGGGGAGGTTCAGCCCCAGCATTTT. It codes for CASSYSGEVQPQHF.

The chain employs TRBV12-3 or TRBV12-4 and TRBJ1-5; TRBD1 matches at 10 bases. The junction had 8 bases not matched to a gene; V was cut back by 5 bases and J by 13 bases. There are 13 residues in the CDR3. The CDR3 spells CASSRDRGPPQHF. For the CDR3, the DNA is TGTGCCAGCAGTCGAGACAGGGGGCCACCACAGCATTTT.

V gene TRBV5-4 combines with J gene TRBJ2-7, with D maybe TRBD1 (6 bases). The V end lost 4 bases, the J end lost 3 bases, and 17 bases lay between the germline ends. The V gene's germline CDR1 is SGHNT and CDR2 YYREEE (reference sequence). The CDR3 totals 15 residues. CDR3 coding DNA: TGTGCCAGCAGCGTAGACCGGGACACCTTCTACGAGCAGTACTTC. Amino acid sequence: CASSVDRDTFYEQYF. The full variable domain, with the rest looked up from reference TRBV5-4 and TRBJ2-7, is ETGVTQSPTHLIKTRGQQVTLRCSSQSGHNTVSWYQQALGQGPQFIFQYYREEENGRGNFPPRFSGLQFPNYSSELNVNALELDDSALYLCASSVDRDTFYEQYFGPGTRLTVT.

The chain carries TRBV15 and TRBJ1-3, with D tentatively TRBD1 (5 bases). This CDR3 has 17 residues. The germline V gene has CDR1 LNHNV and CDR2 YYDKDF (reference sequence). V lost 0 bases to trimming and J lost 4 bases, with 16 bases between them. The CDR3 DNA follows: TGTGCCACCAGCAGAGAGGTCAACAGGAAAACGGGAAACACCATATATTTT. The encoded protein is CATSREVNRKTGNTIYF.

The chain is built from TRBV4-3 and TRBJ2-7; D is uncertain. CDR3 size: 13 residues. The germline V gene has CDR1 LGHNA and CDR2 YSLEER. The ends were cut back, 2 bases at V and 0 bases at J, with 5 bases in the middle. The CDR3 DNA reads TGCGCCAGCAGCCAACAGTACTCCTACGAGCAGTACTTC. It is translated as CASSQQYSYEQYF.

The chain couples TRBV6-5 to TRBJ1-2, with unresolved D. This CDR3 comprises 14 residues. Germline V lookup: CDR1 MNHEY, CDR2 SVGAGI. Between the trimmed V and J ends, which lost 6 bases and 0 bases, there was a span of 11 bases. The CDR3: CASSETIANYGYTF. The CDR3 nucleotides are TGTGCCAGCAGCGAGACAATAGCTAACTATGGCTACACCTTC.

The chain couples TRBV2 to TRBJ2-2; 9 nucleotides line up with TRBD1. With 6 bases clipped from V and 5 bases from J, the junction kept 7 bases outside the gene matches. This CDR3 is 15 amino acids long. Germline CDR1 SNHLY, CDR2 FYNNEI. Here the CDR3 DNA reads TGTGCCAGCAGGCCCGGGACAGGGAATACCGGGGAGCTGTTTTTT. Encoded protein: CASRPGTGNTGELFF.

V and J are TRBV5-4 and TRBJ2-7, with a tentative D call TRBD1 (5 bases). The germline V gene encodes CDR1 SGHNT and CDR2 YYREEE (reference sequence). Trimming removed 3 bases at V and 1 base at J, with 8 bases between. This CDR3 has 13 residues. The CDR3 bases are TGTGCCAGCAGCTCAGGGTCATCCTACGAGCAGTACTTC. Translation gives CASSSGSSYEQYF.

This chain joins TRBV30 and TRBJ1-1, with 7 positions matching TRBD1. The CDR3 sequence is 14 residues long. The germline V gene encodes CDR1 GTSNPN and CDR2 SVGIG (reference sequence). Trimming took 0 bases from V and 6 from J; bases not matched to a gene: 7. The CDR3 loop is CAWSVYRGLSEAFF. In DNA, the CDR3 is TGTGCCTGGAGTGTGTATAGGGGGCTTTCTGAAGCTTTCTTT.

This clone was counted once. V is TRBV4-3 and J is TRBJ1-2; 8 bases match TRBD1. The germline V gene encodes CDR1 LGHNA and CDR2 YSLEER. The CDR3 has 13 amino acids. Trimming cost V 2 bases and J 5 bases; bases outside gene matches: 1. This chain's CDR3 is CASSQQGAYGYTF. The CDR3, as DNA: TGCGCCAGCAGCCAACAGGGGGCTTATGGCTACACCTTC.

V and J are TRBV2 and TRBJ2-7; 7 bases are a match to TRBD1. Germline CDR1 is SNHLY and CDR2 is FYNNEI. The CDR3 sequence is 13 residues long. Trimming cost V 9 bases and J 2 bases; bases outside gene matches: 7. CDR3 nucleotides: TGTGCCAGAAGGAGGACAGGCGCCTACGAGCAGTACTTC. Protein sequence: CARRRTGAYEQYF.

The V and J genes are TRBV6-2 or TRBV6-3 and TRBJ1-4, with D tentatively TRBD1 (6 bases). Between the trimmed V and J ends, which lost 2 bases and 7 bases, there was a span of 17 bases. Germline lookup yields CDR1 MNHEY and CDR2 SVGEGT. The CDR3 spans 16 residues. This CDR3 reads CASSYGTSIGSEKLFF. DNA for the CDR3: TGTGCCAGCAGTTACGGGACATCGATTGGATCTGAAAAACTGTTTTTT.

The CDR3 nucleotides read TGTGCCAGCAGCTTAGGCGGGGTTACCGGGGAGCTGTTTTTT. Residues: CASSLGGVTGELFF. The J gene is TRBJ2-2, the V gene TRBV11-2, with D tentatively TRBD2 (6 bases). Trimming shortened V by 1 base and J by 5 bases, and 8 bases separated the two germline ends. The CDR3 spans 14 residues. CDR1 is SGHAT and CDR2 is FQNNGV in the germline V gene.

The CDR3 DNA reads as TGCGCCAGCACCCCATCCCCCTTGCGGACTCGCGTGGCCTACAATGAGCAGTTCTTC. Residues: CASTPSPLRTRVAYNEQFF. The V and J genes are TRBV10-2 and TRBJ2-1, with D possibly matching TRBD2 (5 bases). V was clipped by 7 bases and J by 2 bases, with 27 bases between them. The germline gives CDR1 WSHSY, CDR2 SAAADI. The CDR3 covers 19 residues.

The J gene is TRBJ2-7, the V gene TRBV9; possible D gene TRBD1, 7 bases. V lost 0 bases to trimming and J lost 6 bases, with 13 bases between them. The CDR3 length is 14 residues. CDR1 and CDR2 from the germline V gene are SGDLS and YYNGEE. The chain's CDR3 is CASSVGPRGAEQYF. The CDR3 DNA reads as TGTGCCAGCAGCGTAGGTCCCAGGGGGGCCGAGCAGTACTTC. Looking up the rest from reference TRBV9 and TRBJ2-7 gives the full variable domain: DSGVTQTPKHLITATGQRVTLRCSPRSGDLSVYWYQQSLDQGLQFLIQYYNGEERAKGNILERFSAQQFPDLHSELNLSSLELGDSALYFCASSVGPRGAEQYFGPGTRLTVT.

J is TRBJ1-5 and V is TRBV24-1, with a weak D call TRBD1 (5 bases). CDR1 and CDR2 (germline): KGHDR, SFDVKD. V lost 0 bases and J 7 bases, leaving 6 bases between the germline ends. The CDR3 is 13 residues long. The CDR3 region is CATSDLRGQPQHF. The CDR3 DNA reads TGTGCCACCAGTGATTTGCGGGGGCAGCCCCAGCATTTT.

V and J are TRBV27 and TRBJ2-5, with D perhaps TRBD1 (5 bases). Germline V gene data show CDR1 as MNHEY and CDR2 as SMNVEV (reference sequence). The CDR3 spans 14 residues. With 0 bases removed from V and 1 base from J, the gap between germline ends came to 6 bases. CDR3 sequence reads: CASSLSTVQETQYF. Written as DNA, the CDR3 is TGTGCCAGCAGTTTATCGACAGTCCAAGAGACCCAGTACTTC.